This entry lists 3 T cell receptor beta chains sequenced from one sample in a study of cytomegalovirus exposure and HLA in healthy donors. TCRdb keeps only in-frame clones here, not all; method: immunoSEQ multiplex PCR. Among 200,000 to 250,000 clones listed, around 90% were seen once. The sample taken for sequencing was PBMCs. Receptor source: a woman younger than 30 in good health and CMV-seronegative.

The chain employs TRBV28 and TRBJ2-7; 7 positions match TRBD2. Trimming at V came to 6 bases and at J to 4 bases, leaving 9 bases not matched to a gene. CDR1 and CDR2 (germline): MDHEN, SYDVKM. The CDR3 contains 14 residues. This chain's CDR3 is CASRSGLVEYEQYF. The CDR3 nucleotides are TGTGCCAGCAGATCCGGACTAGTTGAATACGAGCAGTACTTC.

V is TRBV10-2 and J is TRBJ1-2; a possible D gene is TRBD1 (5 bases). V was shortened by 7 bases and J by 3 bases, with 12 bases between the two germline ends. Germline V lookup: CDR1 WSHSY, CDR2 SAAADI. The CDR3 contains 13 residues. CDR3 bases: TGCGCCAGCACTACGGACACGGACTATGGCTACACCTTC. Translating gives CASTTDTDYGYTF.

The V call is TRBV7-2, the J call TRBJ2-7; 11 bases line up with TRBD2. V lost 5 bases, J lost 2 bases, and 11 bases stayed unmatched. CDR3 size: 17 residues. Germline CDR1 SGHTA, CDR2 FQGNSA. CDR3 residues: CASSPNLAGGPTYEQYF. The DNA for the CDR3 is TGTGCCAGCAGCCCTAATCTAGCGGGAGGCCCTACCTACGAGCAGTACTTC.